A single sample gave rise to the 26 T cell receptor beta chains below, sequenced in a study of early T cells in non-severe SARS-CoV-2 infection. TCRdb reprocessed the 5' RACE reads with MiXCR, giving one entry per CDR3 protein. Here the sample spans roughly 18,000 distinct CDR3 sequences, around 5.7% being singletons. What was sequenced was whole blood. The receptors were gathered from an adult who was a healthcare worker with PCR-confirmed SARS-CoV-2 infection or an uninfected control (not recorded which).

This clonotype was counted a few times. This chain links TRBV5-1 with TRBJ2-2; D is perhaps TRBD2 (5 bases). Germline loops: CDR1 SGHRS, CDR2 YFSETQ. This CDR3 is built from 17 residues. Between the trimmed V and J ends, which lost 0 bases and 1 base, there was a span of 13 bases. CDR3 region: CASSLELASWNTGELFF. The CDR3 bases are TGCGCCAGCAGCTTGGAACTGGCTAGCTGGAACACCGGGGAGCTGTTTTTT.

This clonotype has ten or more counts. The V call is TRBV7-9, the J call TRBJ1-4; 8 bases line up with TRBD1. With 4 bases clipped from V and 7 bases from J, the junction kept 8 bases outside the gene matches. This CDR3 region has 15 residues. CDR1 SEHNR and CDR2 FQNEAQ come from the germline V gene (reference sequence). CDR3 loop: CASSSPTGEGEKLFF. The DNA for the CDR3 is TGTGCCAGCAGCTCCCCGACAGGGGAGGGTGAAAAACTGTTTTTT.

This clonotype qualifies as medium-sized. V and J are TRBV19 and TRBJ1-5; D perhaps matches TRBD1 (6 bases). This CDR3 contains 15 residues. Germline values: CDR1 LNHDA, CDR2 SQIVND (reference sequence). The V and J ends lost 2 bases and 2 bases respectively, with 10 bases between them. CDR3: CASSIRAGGNQPQHF. The CDR3 nucleotides read TGTGCCAGTAGTATAAGGGCAGGGGGCAATCAGCCCCAGCATTTT.

The sample holds many counts of this clonotype. The CDR3 loop is CASSLAASGSNNEQYF. The CDR3 region has the DNA TGTGCCAGCAGCTTGGCCGCTAGCGGGAGTAATAACGAGCAGTACTTC. The V and J genes are TRBV5-4 and TRBJ2-7; TRBD2 matches at 10 bases. This CDR3 comprises 16 residues. Trimming removed 0 bases from V and 5 bases from J; junction bases left unmatched: 8. Per germline, CDR1 SGHNT and CDR2 YYREEE (reference sequence).

This clonotype showed up many times. V and J are TRBV18 and TRBJ1-2; D may be TRBD1 (5 bases). The ends were cut back, 6 bases at V and 1 base at J, with 12 bases in the middle. The CDR3 runs 14 residues. CDR1 is KGHSH and CDR2 is LQKENI in the germline V gene. CDR3 DNA: TGTGCCAGCTCTCCCGCCGGGGGTAACTATGGCTACACCTTC. It specifies CASSPAGGNYGYTF.

Notes on this clonotype: With a much larger clone just one base away, this may be a read error. This chain uses TRBV6-5 with TRBJ2-2; a weak D match, TRBD1 (6 bases). V was shortened by 10 bases and J by 1 base, with 10 bases between the two germline ends. From germline, CDR1 is MNHEY and CDR2 SVGAGI. The CDR3 consists of 13 residues. In DNA form, the CDR3 reads TGTGCCACCGAGGACAGGAACACCGGGGAGCTGTTTTTT. Residues: CATEDRNTGELFF.

There are many counts of this clonotype. The chain is built from TRBV27 and TRBJ1-4, with 8 bases that match TRBD1. CDR1 and CDR2 from the germline V gene are MNHEY and SMNVEV (reference sequence). With V trimmed by 5 bases and J by 4 bases, 15 bases remained unmatched. CDR3 length equals 18 residues. The CDR3 spells CASSLRGTGLGHNEKLFF. CDR3 in DNA: TGTGCCAGCAGTCTACGAGGGACAGGACTTGGGCATAATGAAAAACTGTTTTTT.

This chain uses TRBV3-1 with TRBJ2-1, with D possibly matching TRBD2 (5 bases). The CDR3 is 13 residues long. Germline V gene lookup returns CDR1 LGHDT and CDR2 YNNKEL (reference sequence). V lost 2 bases and J lost 7, with 9 bases in between. The CDR3 DNA follows: TGTGCCAGCAGCCAAACCCCGGGGAATGAGCAGTTCTTC. The encoded protein is CASSQTPGNEQFF.

The table lists this clonotype with many counts. A junction end diverges from the germline sequence, so it may reflect a read error. The chain has TRBV5-5 and TRBJ2-2; possible D gene TRBD2, 5 bases. The V gene's germline CDR1 is SGHKS and CDR2 YYEKEE (reference sequence). The CDR3 contains 12 residues. The CDR3 nucleotides are TGTGCCAGCAGCCCACGTCCCGGGGAGCTGCTTTTT. This translates into CASSPRPGELLF.

The chain uses TRBV3-1 and TRBJ1-3, with D maybe TRBD1 (5 bases). This CDR3 comprises 16 residues. The germline gives CDR1 LGHDT, CDR2 YNNKEL (reference sequence). Trimming stripped 5 bases from V and 2 bases from J, with 16 bases between. This CDR3 reads CASSAQGRGPGNTIYF. CDR3 sequence (DNA): TGTGCCAGCAGCGCCCAGGGAAGGGGACCTGGAAACACCATATATTTT.

This clonotype was counted at least ten times. The chain employs TRBV20-1 and TRBJ2-7; D unclear. The CDR3 sequence is 13 residues long. Trimming took 3 bases from V and 3 from J, leaving 12 bases between them. CDR1 and CDR2 (germline): DFQATT, SNEGSKA (reference sequence). The CDR3 bases are TGCAGTGCTAGGGGGATAACCAACTACGAGCAGTACTTC. Residues: CSARGITNYEQYF.

J is TRBJ2-3 and V is TRBV27; 8 nucleotides match TRBD2. The V gene's germline CDR1 is MNHEY and CDR2 SMNVEV (reference sequence). V was clipped by 6 bases and J by 5 bases; unmatched bases: 7. The CDR3 is 14 residues long. The CDR3 loop is CASREAGVIDTQYF. The CDR3 DNA reads TGTGCCAGCAGGGAAGCGGGAGTGATAGATACGCAGTATTTT.

This clonotype has a count of ten or more. The V call is TRBV29-1, the J call TRBJ2-7, with 7 nucleotides matching TRBD1. Germline V lookup: CDR1 SQVTM, CDR2 ANQGSEA. Trimming cost V 8 bases and J 2 bases; bases outside gene matches: 6. This CDR3 is 12 amino acids long. CDR3 DNA sequence: TGCAGCATTTCCGGGACAGCCTACGAGCAGTACTTC. It codes for CSISGTAYEQYF.

This clonotype was counted a few times. The chain couples TRBV18 to TRBJ2-5; 8 nucleotides agree with TRBD2. After removal of 3 bases from V and 7 bases from J, the junction contained 10 bases not matched to a gene. Germline CDR1 and CDR2: KGHSH and LQKENI. There are 15 residues in the CDR3. CDR3 nucleotide sequence: TGTGCCAGCTCACCTTCAAAGCGGGAGAATGGGACCCAGTACTTC. Protein sequence: CASSPSKRENGTQYF.

The gene calls are TRBV9 and TRBJ2-1, with D tentatively TRBD2 (6 bases). The germline V gene encodes CDR1 SGDLS and CDR2 YYNGEE. The length of the CDR3 is 15 residues. Trimming removed 3 bases at V and 8 bases at J, with 18 bases between. The CDR3 loop is CASSGGFGGTHEQFF. The DNA of the CDR3 is TGTGCCAGCAGCGGAGGCTTTGGGGGGACCCATGAGCAGTTCTTC.

This clonotype was detected a few times. The chain is built from TRBV7-8 and TRBJ1-5; D remains ambiguous. CDR1 is SGHVS, CDR2 FQNEAQ, per germline. CDR3 length: 14 amino acids. The germline V and J ends were trimmed by 5 bases and 4 bases, with 12 bases remaining between them. In nucleotides, the CDR3 is TGTGCCAGCAGCCGCATCGACGGGAATCAGCCCCAGCATTTT. Translation gives CASSRIDGNQPQHF.

This clonotype was detected many times. The V call is TRBV7-8, the J call TRBJ2-5; 7 bases are shared with TRBD2. The CDR3 has 17 amino acids. V gave up 5 bases and J gave up 5 bases; unmatched junction bases: 17. Germline V gene lookup returns CDR1 SGHVS and CDR2 FQNEAQ. The CDR3 DNA reads as TGTGCCAGCAGCCCGGGCATGACTAGCCAACAGAGGGAGACCCAGTACTTC. Its protein is CASSPGMTSQQRETQYF. Variable domain in full (rest from reference TRBV7-8 and TRBJ2-5): GAGVSQSPRYKVAKRGQDVALRCDPISGHVSLFWYQQALGQGPEFLTYFQNEAQLDKSGLPSDRFFAERPEGSVSTLKIQRTQQEDSAVYLCASSPGMTSQQRETQYFGPGTRLLVL.

This chain links TRBV20-1 with TRBJ1-1, with TRBD1 as a possible D gene (5 bases). This CDR3 has 13 amino acids. CDR1 is DFQATT, CDR2 SNEGSKA, per germline (reference sequence). Trimming took 5 bases from V and 2 from J, leaving 12 bases between them. The CDR3 here is CSAWAGPNTEAFF. As DNA, the CDR3 is TGCAGTGCTTGGGCGGGGCCCAACACTGAAGCTTTCTTT.

This clonotype has just a few counts. The chain couples TRBV7-3 to TRBJ2-1; 13 nucleotides match TRBD2. CDR3 size: 15 residues. The V gene's germline CDR1 is SGHTA and CDR2 FQGTGA. V dropped 5 bases and J dropped 9; count of bases not matched to a gene: 7. CDR3 protein: CASSLATSGRSEQFF. The CDR3 DNA sequence: TGTGCCAGCAGCCTAGCGACTAGCGGGAGGTCTGAGCAGTTCTTC.

In this sample, this clonotype turned up many times. V gene TRBV29-1 combines with J gene TRBJ2-7; TRBD1 matches at 8 bases. The germline V gene encodes CDR1 SQVTM and CDR2 ANQGSEA. This CDR3 has 13 residues. The V gene end was trimmed by 7 bases and the J gene end by 3 bases; junction bases not matched to a gene: 8. CDR3 amino acids: CSAQGASIYEQYF. CDR3 nucleotide sequence: TGCAGCGCCCAGGGGGCGTCCATCTACGAGCAGTACTTC.

This clonotype is medium-sized within its sample. The V and J genes are TRBV27 and TRBJ2-1; D uncertain. CDR3 length equals 16 residues. The germline V and J ends were trimmed by 3 bases and 3 bases, with 15 bases remaining between them. Germline assignment: CDR1 MNHEY and CDR2 SMNVEV (reference sequence). The DNA for the CDR3 is TGTGCCAGCAGTTTTGGCACCCAGTCTTTCTACAATGAGCAGTTCTTC. Protein product: CASSFGTQSFYNEQFF.

This clonotype was recorded a few times. The rearrangement links TRBV7-9 to TRBJ1-1; no reliable D call. Between the trimmed V and J ends, which lost 1 base and 5 bases, there was a span of 8 bases. This CDR3 has 13 amino acids. From germline, CDR1 is SEHNR and CDR2 FQNEAQ (reference sequence). This chain's CDR3 is CASSLVAVTEAFF. CDR3 DNA: TGTGCCAGCAGCTTAGTTGCGGTTACTGAAGCTTTCTTT.

This clonotype is medium-sized. The chain joins TRBV19 to TRBJ2-1; the match to TRBD2 covers 9 bases. The CDR3 is 14 residues long. Unmatched junction bases numbered 4, after V lost 7 bases and J lost 3 bases. The germline V gene encodes CDR1 LNHDA and CDR2 SQIVND (reference sequence). The CDR3 sequence is CASTTTSGYNEQFF. DNA of the CDR3: TGTGCCAGTACTACGACTAGCGGCTACAATGAGCAGTTCTTC.

This clonotype came up many times. This chain uses TRBV12-3 or TRBV12-4 with TRBJ2-7, with D perhaps assigned TRBD1 or TRBD2 (6 bases each). V gave up 5 bases and J gave up 1 base, with 15 bases separating them. This CDR3 comprises 15 residues. CDR3 nucleotides: TGTGCCAGCAGTGGAGGGGGGACAATTTCCTACGAGCAGTACTTC. Translated, it gives CASSGGGTISYEQYF.

This clonotype was seen many times. The V call is TRBV12-5, the J call TRBJ2-5, with 13 bases identical to TRBD2. After removal of 2 bases from V and 2 bases from J, the junction contained 5 bases not matched to a gene. CDR3 size: 17 residues. The germline gives CDR1 LGHNT, CDR2 FRNRAP. The CDR3 protein is CASGLFLGLAGQETQYF. The CDR3, as DNA: TGTGCTAGTGGTTTGTTCCTGGGACTAGCGGGGCAAGAGACCCAGTACTTC.

This clonotype is medium-sized. This chain connects TRBV20-1 to TRBJ2-3; tentatively, D is TRBD2 (5 bases). The germline V and J ends were trimmed by 3 bases and 4 bases, with 8 bases remaining between them. This CDR3 region has 12 residues. Germline V CDR1 and CDR2: DFQATT, SNEGSKA (reference sequence). The chain's CDR3 is CSASAAADTQYF. The DNA of the CDR3 is TGCAGTGCTAGCGCAGCGGCAGATACGCAGTATTTT.